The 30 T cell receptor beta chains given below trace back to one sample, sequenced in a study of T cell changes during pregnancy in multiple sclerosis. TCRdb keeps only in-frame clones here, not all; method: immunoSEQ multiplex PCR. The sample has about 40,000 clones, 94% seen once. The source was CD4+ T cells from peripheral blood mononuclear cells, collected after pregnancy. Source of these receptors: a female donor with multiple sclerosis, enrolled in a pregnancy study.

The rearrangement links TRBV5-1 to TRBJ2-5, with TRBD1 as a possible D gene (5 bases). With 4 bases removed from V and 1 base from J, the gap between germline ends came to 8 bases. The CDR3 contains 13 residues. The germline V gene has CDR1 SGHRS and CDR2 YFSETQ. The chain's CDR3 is CASSRQPQETQYF. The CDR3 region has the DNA TGCGCCAGCAGCCGACAGCCCCAAGAGACCCAGTACTTC.

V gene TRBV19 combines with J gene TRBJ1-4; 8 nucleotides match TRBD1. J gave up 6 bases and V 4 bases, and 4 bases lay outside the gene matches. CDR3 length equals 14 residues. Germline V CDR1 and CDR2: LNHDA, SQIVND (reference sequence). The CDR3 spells CASSNRTGYEKLFF. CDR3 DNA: TGTGCCAGTAGTAATAGGACAGGGTATGAAAAACTGTTTTTT.

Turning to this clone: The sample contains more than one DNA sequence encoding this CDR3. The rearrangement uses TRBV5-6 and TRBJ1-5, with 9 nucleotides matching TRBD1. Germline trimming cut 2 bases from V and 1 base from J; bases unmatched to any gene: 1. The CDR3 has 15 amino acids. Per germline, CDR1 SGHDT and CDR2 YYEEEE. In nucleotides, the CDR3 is TGTGCCAGCAGCTTAGGACAGGGGAGCAATCAGCCCCAGCATTTT. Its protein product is CASSLGQGSNQPQHF.

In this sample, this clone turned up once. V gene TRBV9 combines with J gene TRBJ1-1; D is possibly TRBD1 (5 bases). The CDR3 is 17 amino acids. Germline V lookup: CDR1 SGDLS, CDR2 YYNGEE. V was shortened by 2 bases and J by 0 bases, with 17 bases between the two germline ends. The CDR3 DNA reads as TGTGCCAGCAGCGTGGGGGTGCTAGGAGGGATGAACACTGAAGCTTTCTTT. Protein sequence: CASSVGVLGGMNTEAFF. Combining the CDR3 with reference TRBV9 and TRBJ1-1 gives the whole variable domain DSGVTQTPKHLITATGQRVTLRCSPRSGDLSVYWYQQSLDQGLQFLIQYYNGEERAKGNILERFSAQQFPDLHSELNLSSLELGDSALYFCASSVGVLGGMNTEAFFGQGTRLTVV.

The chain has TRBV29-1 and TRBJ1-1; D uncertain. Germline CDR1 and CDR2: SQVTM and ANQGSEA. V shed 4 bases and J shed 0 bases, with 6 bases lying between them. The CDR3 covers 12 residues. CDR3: CSVAGLNTEAFF. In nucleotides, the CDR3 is TGCAGCGTTGCCGGTTTGAACACTGAAGCTTTCTTT.

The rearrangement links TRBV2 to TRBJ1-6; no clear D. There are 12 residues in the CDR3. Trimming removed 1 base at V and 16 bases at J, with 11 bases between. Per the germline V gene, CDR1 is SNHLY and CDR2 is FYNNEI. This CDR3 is CASSEGAGRLHF. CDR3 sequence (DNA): TGTGCCAGCAGTGAAGGGGCAGGTCGGCTCCACTTT.

CDR3 nucleotide sequence: TGTGCCAGCACCCTCTCGGGTGGATCCTACGAGCAGTACTTC. This sequence encodes CASTLSGGSYEQYF. The rearrangement joins TRBV2 to TRBJ2-7, with D hard to call. CDR3 length: 14 amino acids. CDR1 is SNHLY and CDR2 is FYNNEI in the germline V gene. The V gene lost 7 bases and the J gene lost 1 base, with 14 bases spanning the gap.

This CDR3 reads CASSRDRDNEQFF. For the CDR3, the DNA is TGTGCCAGCAGCCGGGACAGGGATAATGAGCAGTTCTTC. The rearrangement uses TRBV6-1 and TRBJ2-1; 9 nucleotides line up with TRBD1. Per germline, CDR1 MNHNS and CDR2 SASEGT. The CDR3 covers 13 residues. The J segment lost 7 bases and the V segment lost 6 bases, leaving 4 bases of the junction unmatched.

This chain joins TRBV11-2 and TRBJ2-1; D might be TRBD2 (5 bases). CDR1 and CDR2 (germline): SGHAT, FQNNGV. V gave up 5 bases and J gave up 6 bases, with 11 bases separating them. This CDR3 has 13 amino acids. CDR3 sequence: CASSPRLLNEQFF. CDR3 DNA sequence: TGTGCCAGCAGCCCTAGACTACTCAATGAGCAGTTCTTC.

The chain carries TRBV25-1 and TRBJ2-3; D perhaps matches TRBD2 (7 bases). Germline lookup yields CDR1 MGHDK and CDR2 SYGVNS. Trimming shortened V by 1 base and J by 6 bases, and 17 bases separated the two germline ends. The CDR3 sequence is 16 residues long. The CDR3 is CASSEWGGAYRDTQYF. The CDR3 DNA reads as TGTGCCAGCAGTGAATGGGGGGGGGCCTATCGCGATACGCAGTATTTT.

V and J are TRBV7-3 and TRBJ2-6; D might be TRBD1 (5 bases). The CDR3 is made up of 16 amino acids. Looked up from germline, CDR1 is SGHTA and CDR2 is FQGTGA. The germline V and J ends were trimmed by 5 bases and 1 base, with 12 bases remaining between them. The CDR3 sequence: CASSGAVVSGANVLTF. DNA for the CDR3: TGTGCCAGCAGCGGGGCCGTCGTATCTGGGGCCAACGTCCTGACTTTC.

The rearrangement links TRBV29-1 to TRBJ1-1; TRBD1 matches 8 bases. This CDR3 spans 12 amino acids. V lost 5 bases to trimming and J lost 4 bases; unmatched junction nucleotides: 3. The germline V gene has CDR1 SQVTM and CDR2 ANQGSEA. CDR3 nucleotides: TGCAGCGTTTTCGGACAGGGCACTGAAGCTTTCTTT. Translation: CSVFGQGTEAFF.

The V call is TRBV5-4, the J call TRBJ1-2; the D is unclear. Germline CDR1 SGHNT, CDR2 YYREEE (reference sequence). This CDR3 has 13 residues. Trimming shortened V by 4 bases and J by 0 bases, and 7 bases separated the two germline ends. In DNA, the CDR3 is TGTGCCAGCAGCGCCGCAGCTAACTATGGCTACACCTTC. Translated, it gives CASSAAANYGYTF.

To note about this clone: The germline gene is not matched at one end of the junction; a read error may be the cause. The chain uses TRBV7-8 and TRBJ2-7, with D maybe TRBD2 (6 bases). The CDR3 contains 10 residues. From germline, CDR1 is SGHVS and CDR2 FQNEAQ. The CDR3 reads CASSSRDFHF. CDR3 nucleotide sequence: TGTGCCAGCAGCTCCCGGGACTTCCACTTC.

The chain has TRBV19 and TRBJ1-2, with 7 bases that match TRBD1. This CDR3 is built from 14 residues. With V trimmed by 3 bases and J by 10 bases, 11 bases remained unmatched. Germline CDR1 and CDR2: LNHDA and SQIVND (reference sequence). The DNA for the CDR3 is TGTGCCAGTAGTATCGGGACAGTTGTGGGGGACTACACCTTC. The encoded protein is CASSIGTVVGDYTF.

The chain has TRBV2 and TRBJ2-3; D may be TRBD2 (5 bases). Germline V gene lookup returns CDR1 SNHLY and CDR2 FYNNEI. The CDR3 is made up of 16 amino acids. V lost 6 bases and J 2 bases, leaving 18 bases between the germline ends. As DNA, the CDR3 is TGTGCCAGCAGAGCAGACCAGAGAGGGAACACAGATACGCAGTATTTT. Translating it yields CASRADQRGNTDTQYF.

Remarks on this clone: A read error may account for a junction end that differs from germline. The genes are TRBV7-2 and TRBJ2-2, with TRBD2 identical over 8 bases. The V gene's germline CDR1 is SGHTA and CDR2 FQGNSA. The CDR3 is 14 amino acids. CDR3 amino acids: CASSLAGSTGELFF. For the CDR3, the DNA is TGTGCCAGCAGTTTAGCGGGGAGCACCGGGGAGCTGTTTTTT.

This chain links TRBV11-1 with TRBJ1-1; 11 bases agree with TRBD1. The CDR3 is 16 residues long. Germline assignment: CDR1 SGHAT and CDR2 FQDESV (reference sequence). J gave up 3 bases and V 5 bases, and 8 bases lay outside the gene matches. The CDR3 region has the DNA TGTGCCAGCAGCCCCCGGGACAGGGGGAAGGACACTGAAGCTTTCTTT. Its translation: CASSPRDRGKDTEAFF.

The CDR3 sequence is CASSIALGGNQPQHF. In DNA form, the CDR3 reads TGTGCCAGTAGTATCGCTTTGGGAGGCAATCAGCCCCAGCATTTT. This sequence joins TRBV19 and TRBJ1-5; D ambiguous. Germline V CDR1 and CDR2: LNHDA, SQIVND (reference sequence). The CDR3 has 15 residues. V was clipped by 3 bases and J by 2 bases, with 11 bases between them.

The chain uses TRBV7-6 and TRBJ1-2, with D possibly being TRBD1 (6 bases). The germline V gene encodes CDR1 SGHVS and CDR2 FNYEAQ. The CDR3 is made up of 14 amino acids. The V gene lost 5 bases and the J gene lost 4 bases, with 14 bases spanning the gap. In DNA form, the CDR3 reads TGTGCCAGCAGCCCACAAGGGGGGGTCTATGGCTACACCTTC. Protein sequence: CASSPQGGVYGYTF.

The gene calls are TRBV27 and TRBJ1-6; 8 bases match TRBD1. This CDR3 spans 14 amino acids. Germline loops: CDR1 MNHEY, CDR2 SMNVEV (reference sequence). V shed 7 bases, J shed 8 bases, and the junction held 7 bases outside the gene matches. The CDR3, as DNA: TGTGCCAGCAAGACAGGGGATTATGATTCACCCCTCCACTTT. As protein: CASKTGDYDSPLHF.

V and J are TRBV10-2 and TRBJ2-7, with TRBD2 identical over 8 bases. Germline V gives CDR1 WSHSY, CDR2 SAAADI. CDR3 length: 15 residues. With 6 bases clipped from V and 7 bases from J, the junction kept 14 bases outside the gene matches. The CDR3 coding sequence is TGCGCCAGCAGCCGACCGGGAGGGAAGGGAGGAGAGCAGTACTTC. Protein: CASSRPGGKGGEQYF.

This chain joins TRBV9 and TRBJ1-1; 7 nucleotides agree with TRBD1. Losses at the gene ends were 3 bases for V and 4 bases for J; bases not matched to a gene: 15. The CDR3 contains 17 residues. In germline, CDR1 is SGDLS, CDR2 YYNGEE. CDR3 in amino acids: CASSEKPQGKGSTEAFF. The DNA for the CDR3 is TGTGCCAGCAGCGAAAAACCACAGGGGAAGGGTAGCACTGAAGCTTTCTTT.

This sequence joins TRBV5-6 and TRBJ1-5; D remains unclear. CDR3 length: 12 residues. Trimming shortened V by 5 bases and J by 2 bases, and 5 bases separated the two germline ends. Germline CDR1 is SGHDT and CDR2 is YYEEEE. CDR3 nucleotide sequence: TGTGCCAGCAGTATCGGCAATCAGCCCCAGCATTTT. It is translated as CASSIGNQPQHF.

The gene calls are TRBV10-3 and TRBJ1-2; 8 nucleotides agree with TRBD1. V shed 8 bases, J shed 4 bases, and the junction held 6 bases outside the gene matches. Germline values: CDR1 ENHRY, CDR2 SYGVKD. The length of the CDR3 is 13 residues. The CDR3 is CAIDSGGSYGYTF. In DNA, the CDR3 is TGTGCCATCGACTCAGGGGGCTCCTATGGCTACACCTTC.

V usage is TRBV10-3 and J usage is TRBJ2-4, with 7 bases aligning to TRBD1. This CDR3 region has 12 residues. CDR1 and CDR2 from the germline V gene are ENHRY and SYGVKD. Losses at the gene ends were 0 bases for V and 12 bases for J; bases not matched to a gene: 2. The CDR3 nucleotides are TGTGCCATCAGTGAGTCCGGACAGGATCAGTACTTC. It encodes CAISESGQDQYF.

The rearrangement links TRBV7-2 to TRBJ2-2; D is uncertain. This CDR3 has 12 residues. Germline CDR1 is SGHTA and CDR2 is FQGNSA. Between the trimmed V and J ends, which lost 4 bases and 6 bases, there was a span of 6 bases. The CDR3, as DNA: TGTGCCAGCAGCTGGAGAGCCGGGGAGCTGTTTTTT. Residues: CASSWRAGELFF.

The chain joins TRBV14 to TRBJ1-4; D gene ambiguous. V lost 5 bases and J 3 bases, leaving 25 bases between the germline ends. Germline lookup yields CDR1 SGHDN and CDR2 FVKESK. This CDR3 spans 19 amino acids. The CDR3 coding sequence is TGTGCCAGCAGCAAGTTCAAATTGAGGGAAATGGGCCCTAATGAAAAACTGTTTTTT. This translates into CASSKFKLREMGPNEKLFF.

In DNA, the CDR3 is TGCGCCAGCAGCTCGCGACTAGCGGGGGAACCCACAGATACGCAGTATTTT. Translation gives CASSSRLAGEPTDTQYF. The rearrangement joins TRBV5-1 to TRBJ2-3; TRBD2 matches at 12 bases. The ends lost 3 bases at V and 2 bases at J; junction bases unmatched: 7. Germline V gene sequence: CDR1 SGHRS, CDR2 YFSETQ. This CDR3 is 17 amino acids long. The whole variable domain, filled in from reference TRBV5-1 and TRBJ2-3, reads KAGVTQTPRYLIKTRGQQVTLSCSPISGHRSVSWYQQTPGQGLQFLFEYFSETQRNKGNFPGRFSGRQFSNSRSEMNVSTLELGDSALYLCASSSRLAGEPTDTQYFGPGTRLTVL.

This CDR3 reads CASSSRQGFYEQYF. The CDR3 DNA follows: TGTGCCAGCAGCTCCCGACAGGGGTTCTACGAGCAGTACTTC. V is TRBV7-2 and J is TRBJ2-7; TRBD1 aligns across 8 bases. The CDR3 spans 14 residues. J gave up 3 bases and V 4 bases, and 5 bases lay outside the gene matches. CDR1 and CDR2 from the germline V gene are SGHTA and FQGNSA.